This T cell receptor (beta chain) was found in a study of CD8+ T cells in alopecia areata. For the study at large: Tofacitinib therapy lasting 6 to 18 months was followed by 6 months off drug.

Extracted from the samples, RNA was reverse transcribed into cDNA to serve as the sequencing template. Data came from immunoSEQ multiplex PCR; TCRdb stores just in-frame clones and leaves some out. The data show 170,000 or so clones, about 63% seen once. CDR3 length equals 11 residues. Germline V gives CDR1 GTSNPN, CDR2 SVGIG (reference sequence). Trimming shortened V by 3 bases and J by 12 bases, and 14 bases separated the two germline ends. The specimen was CD4+ T cells sorted from blood, collected at week 0. The sequence came from a human donor with alopecia areata. This rearrangement joins TRBV30 to TRBJ1-2; a possible D gene is TRBD1 (6 bases). This CDR3 is CAWSLVGGHTF. CDR3 bases: TGTGCCTGGAGCCTCGTGGGGGGCCACACCTTC.